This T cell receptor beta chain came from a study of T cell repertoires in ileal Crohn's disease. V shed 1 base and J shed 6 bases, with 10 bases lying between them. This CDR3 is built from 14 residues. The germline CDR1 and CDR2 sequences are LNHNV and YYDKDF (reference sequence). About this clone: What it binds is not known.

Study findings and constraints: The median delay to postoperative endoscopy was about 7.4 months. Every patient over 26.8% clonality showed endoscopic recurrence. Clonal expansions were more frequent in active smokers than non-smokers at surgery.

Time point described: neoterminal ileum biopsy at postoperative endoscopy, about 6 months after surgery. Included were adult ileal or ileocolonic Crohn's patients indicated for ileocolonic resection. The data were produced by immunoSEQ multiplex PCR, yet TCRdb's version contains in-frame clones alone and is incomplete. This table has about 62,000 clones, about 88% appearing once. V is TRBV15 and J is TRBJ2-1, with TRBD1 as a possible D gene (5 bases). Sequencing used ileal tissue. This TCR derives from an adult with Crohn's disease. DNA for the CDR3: TGTGCCACCAGCAGAGGACAGTCATTCAATGAGCAGTTCTTC. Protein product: CATSRGQSFNEQFF. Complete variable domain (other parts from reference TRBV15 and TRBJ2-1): DAMVIQNPRYQVTQFGKPVTLSCSQTLNHNVMYWYQQKSSQAPKLLFHYYDKDFNNEADTPDNFQSRRPNTSFCFLDIRSPGLGDTAMYLCATSRGQSFNEQFFGPGTRLTVL.